One and the same sample provided the 12 T cell receptor beta chains below, sequenced in a study of neoadjuvant anti-PD-1 for oral cavity cancer (dated by TCRdb to the early 2020s). What the time point label conveys for this sample: before neoadjuvant nivolumab. The library was obtained by the immunoSEQ multiplex PCR assay. The source is immuneACCESS, and TCRdb retained only in-frame sequences with V and J called. Part of the clones is not carried over; for the studies checked, unresolved V genes explain less than half of this, and the remainder is unexplained. A total of approximately 83,000 clones appear in this sample, under 85% of them only once. Clones ranked in the top ten supply over 3% of the sample. The material sequenced was PBMCs, taken before nivolumab (anti-PD-1) treatment. The source is a person aged 40 to 85 with oral cavity squamous cell carcinoma.

The V and J genes are TRBV6-5 and TRBJ1-4; possible D gene TRBD1, 5 bases. The CDR3 has 14 amino acids. CDR1 is MNHEY, CDR2 SVGAGI, per germline. The V and J ends lost 6 bases and 0 bases respectively, with 8 bases between them. The CDR3 protein is CASSFRATNEKLFF. The CDR3 nucleotides read TGTGCCAGCAGCTTCAGGGCAACTAATGAAAAACTGTTTTTT.

The chain has TRBV30 and TRBJ1-2, with 9 bases matching TRBD1. The CDR3 has 12 amino acids. From germline, CDR1 is GTSNPN and CDR2 SVGIG (reference sequence). The J segment lost 4 bases and the V segment lost 5 bases, leaving 2 bases of the junction unmatched. Here the CDR3 reads CAWGDRAYGYTF. CDR3 sequence (DNA): TGTGCCTGGGGGGACAGGGCCTATGGCTACACCTTC.

The chain combines TRBV9 with TRBJ2-1, with 11 bases that match TRBD2. Germline CDR1 SGDLS, CDR2 YYNGEE. This CDR3 is 16 amino acids long. J lost 4 bases, V lost 3 bases, and 6 bases had no gene match. CDR3 nucleotide sequence: TGTGCCAGCAGCGCCGCCACTAGCGGGGGTTACAATGAGCAGTTCTTC. This translates into CASSAATSGGYNEQFF.

This clone was seen only a few times. The V call is TRBV2, the J call TRBJ1-1; D call uncertain. Germline V gene lookup returns CDR1 SNHLY and CDR2 FYNNEI. The CDR3 has 13 amino acids. The V gene lost 4 bases and the J gene lost 5 bases, with 11 bases spanning the gap. The CDR3 DNA is TGTGCCAGCAGTGTCGGGGTTTGGACTGAAGCTTTCTTT. Residues: CASSVGVWTEAFF.

This chain uses TRBV11-2 with TRBJ2-2; unclear D gene. This CDR3 is 14 amino acids long. The V end was cut by 5 bases, the J end by 2 bases, with 9 bases between. The germline V gene encodes CDR1 SGHAT and CDR2 FQNNGV. CDR3 sequence: CASSASTNTGELFF. Written as DNA, the CDR3 is TGTGCCAGCAGCGCCTCGACAAACACCGGGGAGCTGTTTTTT.

This clone showed up just a few times. J is TRBJ2-2 and V is TRBV5-1; TRBD2 aligns across 7 bases. The CDR3 covers 15 residues. V shed 5 bases and J 6 bases; nucleotides not matched to a gene: 10. From germline, CDR1 is SGHRS and CDR2 YFSETQ. The CDR3 DNA follows: TGCGCCAGCAGGAGACGGGAGGAGAGGTCCGGGGAGCTGTTTTTT. Amino acid sequence: CASRRREERSGELFF.

The chain links TRBV7-8 to TRBJ1-5; 8 bases line up with TRBD1. Unmatched junction bases numbered 7, after V lost 5 bases and J lost 4 bases. The germline CDR1 and CDR2 sequences are SGHVS and FQNEAQ. There are 15 residues in the CDR3. The CDR3 is CASSTTGVGNQPQHF. CDR3 sequence (DNA): TGTGCCAGCAGCACGACAGGGGTGGGTAATCAGCCCCAGCATTTT. Full variable domain (remainder filled in from reference TRBV7-8 and TRBJ1-5): GAGVSQSPRYKVAKRGQDVALRCDPISGHVSLFWYQQALGQGPEFLTYFQNEAQLDKSGLPSDRFFAERPEGSVSTLKIQRTQQEDSAVYLCASSTTGVGNQPQHFGDGTRLSIL.

This clone appeared a few times. The rearrangement uses TRBV29-1 and TRBJ2-7; 7 nucleotides line up with TRBD1. Per germline, CDR1 SQVTM and CDR2 ANQGSEA. V gave up 6 bases and J gave up 3 bases; unmatched junction bases: 8. The CDR3 covers 13 residues. The CDR3 protein is CSVTLGQNYEQYF. Here the CDR3 DNA reads TGCAGCGTAACCTTGGGACAGAACTACGAGCAGTACTTC.

The chain carries TRBV19 and TRBJ1-5; D gene unclear. The CDR3 contains 16 residues. Per germline, CDR1 LNHDA and CDR2 SQIVND (reference sequence). V lost 5 bases, J lost 2 bases, and 16 bases lay in between. DNA for the CDR3: TGTGCCAGTAGTCCAAGCCGAGACGGGGGCAATCAGCCCCAGCATTTT. This encodes CASSPSRDGGNQPQHF.

The gene calls are TRBV28 and TRBJ2-2; D uncertain. The germline CDR1 and CDR2 sequences are MDHEN and SYDVKM. This CDR3 comprises 14 residues. Trimming left V 8 bases short and J 0 bases short, with 10 bases between. The CDR3 loop reads CASEGFANTGELFF. The CDR3 DNA sequence: TGTGCCAGCGAAGGCTTCGCGAACACCGGGGAGCTGTTTTTT.

The chain couples TRBV10-2 to TRBJ1-2, with a tentative D call TRBD1 (5 bases). Trimming cost V 4 bases and J 8 bases, with 17 bases left between them. The germline V gene has CDR1 WSHSY and CDR2 SAAADI. This CDR3 is 14 amino acids long. The CDR3 loop is CASSGVGTAWGYTF. CDR3 coding DNA: TGCGCCAGCAGTGGGGTTGGGACCGCTTGGGGCTACACCTTC.

A word on this clone: Within the sample, other DNA sequences also encode this same CDR3. The chain links TRBV29-1 to TRBJ2-1; D is unresolved. Germline lookup yields CDR1 SQVTM and CDR2 ANQGSEA. The length of the CDR3 is 14 residues. V was clipped by 2 bases and J by 4 bases, with 12 bases between them. CDR3 nucleotides: TGCAGCGTTGAACCGCCGGCAGATTACAATGAGCAGTTCTTC. It codes for CSVEPPADYNEQFF.